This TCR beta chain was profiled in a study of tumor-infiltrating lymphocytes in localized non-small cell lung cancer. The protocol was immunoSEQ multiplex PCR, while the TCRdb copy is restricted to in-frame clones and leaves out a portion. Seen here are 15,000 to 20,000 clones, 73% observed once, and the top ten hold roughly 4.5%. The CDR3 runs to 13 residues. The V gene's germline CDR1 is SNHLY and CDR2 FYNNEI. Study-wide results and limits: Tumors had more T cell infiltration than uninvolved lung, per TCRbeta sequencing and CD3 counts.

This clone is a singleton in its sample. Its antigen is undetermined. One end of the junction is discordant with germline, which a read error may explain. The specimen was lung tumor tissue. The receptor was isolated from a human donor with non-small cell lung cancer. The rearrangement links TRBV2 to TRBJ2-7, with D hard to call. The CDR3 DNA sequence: TGTGCCAGCGGTGACCAAGGCTACTACGAGCAGTACTTC. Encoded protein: CASGDQGYYEQYF.